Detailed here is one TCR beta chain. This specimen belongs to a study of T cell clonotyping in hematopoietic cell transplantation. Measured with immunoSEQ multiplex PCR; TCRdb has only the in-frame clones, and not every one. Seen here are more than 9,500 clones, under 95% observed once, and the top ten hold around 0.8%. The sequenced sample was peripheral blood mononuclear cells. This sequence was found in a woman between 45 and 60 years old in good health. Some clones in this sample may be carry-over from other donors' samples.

This CDR3 is CASSAGTSGGYNEQFF. DNA of the CDR3: TGCGCCAGCAGCGCCGGGACTAGCGGGGGCTACAATGAGCAGTTCTTC. This chain links TRBV4-3 with TRBJ2-1; 14 bases align to TRBD2. The V gene's germline CDR1 is LGHNA and CDR2 YSLEER. The CDR3 is 16 amino acids. The V segment lost 5 bases and the J segment 3 bases; nucleotides outside the gene matches: 3.